The text below deals with one T cell receptor beta chain. Its antigen remains unidentified. MiXCR was run by TCRdb on the 5' RACE reads, yielding one entry per CDR3 protein. The sample has some 350,000 distinct CDR3 sequences, 6.2% seen once; the top ten hold approximately 16%. This CDR3 contains 12 residues. The V and J ends lost 7 bases and 4 bases respectively, with 6 bases between them. Germline CDR1 is KGHDR and CDR2 is SFDVKD. The sample comes from a study of T cells after yellow fever vaccination. Findings and limits, study-wide: Abundant clonotypes from the bulk population could have been carried over as contaminants into FACS-sorted repertoires. Among all clonotypes, a small share was observed in both CD4 and CD8 compartments. Weaker, the secondary response peaked sooner, at day 5 versus 15. Re-detected after boosting: most primary clones, more than 95% of CD4 and 75% to 90% of CD8.

The sample here was PBMCs, taken 5 days after the yellow fever booster vaccination. This chain links TRBV24-1 with TRBJ2-2; no reliable D call. This TCR was sampled from a man under 40 who received the YFV17D yellow fever vaccine. The CDR3 bases are TGTGCCACCAGAAACAGCACCGGGGAGCTGTTTTTT. Translated, it gives CATRNSTGELFF.